This T cell receptor (beta chain) stems from a study of blood T cell repertoires in COVID-19. The protocol was immunoSEQ multiplex PCR, while the TCRdb copy is restricted to in-frame clones and leaves out a portion. The sample includes approximately 110,000 clones, approximately 85% of them seen just once. The trim removed 5 bases at V and 6 bases at J, leaving 7 bases unmatched. This CDR3 region has 15 residues. CDR1 is SGHRS and CDR2 is YFSETQ in the germline V gene. A Seattle source enrolled patients during active infection and followed them longitudinally. The TCR sequence derives from a woman aged 80 or over with COVID-19, enrolled during active disease. The chain couples TRBV5-1 to TRBJ2-2; the match to TRBD2 covers 10 bases. The sequenced material came from peripheral blood. The CDR3: CASRKAGGSPGELFF. The CDR3 DNA reads as TGCGCCAGCAGGAAAGCGGGAGGGAGTCCCGGGGAGCTGTTTTTT. The entire variable domain, with the rest obtained from reference TRBV5-1 and TRBJ2-2, is as follows: KAGVTQTPRYLIKTRGQQVTLSCSPISGHRSVSWYQQTPGQGLQFLFEYFSETQRNKGNFPGRFSGRQFSNSRSEMNVSTLELGDSALYLCASRKAGGSPGELFFGEGSRLTVL.